The rows below give T cell receptor beta chains drawn from one sample of a study of T cells in Graves' hyperthyroidism and ophthalmopathy. TCRdb passed the multiplex PCR reads through MiXCR, listing each CDR3 protein once. The profile shows roughly 740,000 distinct CDR3 sequences, less than 20% of them singletons. The material sequenced was blood. Source of these receptors: a man aged 18 to 35 with Graves' hyperthyroidism. CDR3s include the opening cysteine and the closing phenylalanine or tryptophan. Fields, in order: CDR3 length, V gene, clone size, D gene, J gene, CDR3 protein, CDR3 DNA. The D gene is left open where the match is weak. Size values are once, few and many counts, or a class for expanded clones, and some rows have none.

length: 14; V: TRBV6-5; size: -; D: -; J: TRBJ2-2; CDR3: CASSYLQGTGELFF; DNA: TGTGCCAGCAGTTACCTCCAGGGCACCGGGGAGCTGTTTTTT
length: 17; V: TRBV28; size: many; D: -; J: TRBJ2-2; CDR3: CASSFPYGRGNTGELFF; DNA: TGTGCCAGCAGTTTCCCCTATGGGCGGGGAAACACCGGGGAGCTGTTTTTT
length: 13; V: TRBV27; size: -; D: -; J: TRBJ1-3; CDR3: CASRAGGGNTIYF; DNA: TGTGCCAGCAGGGCGGGGGGCGGAAACACCATATATTTT
length: 19; V: TRBV19; size: -; D: -; J: TRBJ2-4; CDR3: CASSMGPLQGTWAKNIQYF; DNA: TGTGCCAGTAGTATGGGGCCACTACAGGGGACTTGGGCCAAAAACATTCAGTACTTC
length: 14; V: TRBV6-6; size: few; D: TRBD2; J: TRBJ2-1; CDR3: CASSYSSRGGEQFF; DNA: TGTGCCAGCAGTTACTCGTCGCGCGGGGGTGAGCAGTTCTTC
length: 13; V: TRBV2; size: many; D: TRBD2; J: TRBJ2-2; CDR3: CASGAGVGGELFF; DNA: TGTGCCAGTGGAGCGGGAGTGGGCGGGGAGCTGTTTTTT
length: 15; V: TRBV11-3; size: many; D: TRBD1; J: TRBJ2-3; CDR3: CASSFSGTVTDTQYF; DNA: TGTGCCAGCAGTTTCTCCGGGACAGTAACAGATACGCAGTATTTT
length: 12; V: TRBV25-1; size: many; D: -; J: TRBJ1-2; CDR3: CASSEVRGGYTF; DNA: TGTGCCAGCAGTGAAGTCAGAGGCGGCTACACCTTC
length: 14; V: TRBV11-2; size: many; D: -; J: TRBJ2-3; CDR3: CASGLSASTDTQYF; DNA: TGTGCCAGCGGCTTAAGCGCTAGCACAGATACGCAGTATTTT
length: 17; V: TRBV18; size: few; D: TRBD1; J: TRBJ2-4; CDR3: CASSSNRGDRAKNIQYF; DNA: TGTGCCAGCTCATCGAACAGGGGTGACAGAGCCAAAAACATTCAGTACTTC
length: 13; V: TRBV20-1; size: -; D: -; J: TRBJ2-7; CDR3: CSAREPRDYEQYF; DNA: TGCAGTGCTAGAGAACCTAGAGATTACGAGCAGTACTTC
length: 16; V: TRBV11-3; size: many; D: -; J: TRBJ2-3; CDR3: CASSLTWTEFVDTQYF; DNA: TGTGCCAGCAGCCTAACGTGGACAGAATTCGTGGATACGCAGTATTTT
length: 16; V: TRBV10-3; size: many; D: -; J: TRBJ1-1; CDR3: CAISGGDTSMNTEAFF; DNA: TGTGCCATCAGTGGGGGGGACACCTCCATGAACACTGAAGCTTTCTTT
length: 11; V: TRBV20-1; size: -; D: TRBD1; J: TRBJ2-7; CDR3: CSAKQGHEQYF; DNA: TGCAGTGCTAAACAGGGGCACGAGCAGTACTTC
length: 13; V: TRBV12-3/TRBV12-4; size: many; D: -; J: TRBJ2-7; CDR3: CASSFNGRTGEYF; DNA: TGTGCCAGCAGTTTTAACGGTAGGACGGGAGAGTACTTC
length: 13; V: TRBV7-2; size: many; D: TRBD1; J: TRBJ1-5; CDR3: CASSLDRGAPQHF; DNA: TGTGCCAGCAGCCTAGACAGGGGAGCGCCCCAGCATTTT
length: 14; V: TRBV7-2; size: many; D: TRBD1; J: TRBJ2-2; CDR3: CASSVTGSAGELFF; DNA: TGTGCCAGCAGCGTGACAGGGTCGGCCGGGGAGCTGTTTTTT
length: 16; V: TRBV27; size: many; D: -; J: TRBJ2-7; CDR3: CASSPSPRDSSYEQYF; DNA: TGTGCCAGCAGTCCATCGCCCCGGGACTCCTCCTACGAGCAGTACTTC
length: 16; V: TRBV4-1; size: few; D: TRBD2; J: TRBJ2-4; CDR3: CASSQVPLAGLNIQYF; DNA: TGCGCCAGCAGCCAAGTCCCGCTAGCGGGATTAAACATTCAGTACTTC
length: 17; V: TRBV28; size: few; D: -; J: TRBJ2-7; CDR3: CASTRRGEGNPSYEQYF; DNA: TGTGCCAGCACAAGGAGGGGAGAGGGGAACCCCTCCTACGAGCAGTACTTC
length: 14; V: TRBV2; size: many; D: -; J: TRBJ1-6; CDR3: CASTHDNYNSPLHF; DNA: TGTGCCAGCACCCATGACAACTATAATTCACCCCTCCACTTT